The clone carrying this T cell receptor (beta chain) was seen repeatedly, ten times or more. The CDR3 loop spans 16 amino acids. CDR1 and CDR2 from the germline V gene are LGHNA and YSLEER. With 3 bases removed from V and 3 bases from J, the gap between germline ends came to 14 bases. The data belong to a study of T cell changes during pregnancy in multiple sclerosis. Measured with immunoSEQ multiplex PCR; TCRdb has only the in-frame clones, and not every one. This sample has some 80,000 clones, with around 89% found just once. This specimen was peripheral blood, taken in the first trimester of pregnancy. J is TRBJ1-4 and V is TRBV4-3; a possible D gene is TRBD1 (5 bases). This sequence was found in a female donor in good health, enrolled as a control in a pregnancy study. DNA for the CDR3: TGCGCCAGCAGCCAGTTCAGGGCGGAGTCTAATGAAAAACTGTTTTTT. This sequence encodes CASSQFRAESNEKLFF.